This T cell receptor (beta chain) originates from a study of metastatic and nonmetastatic thyroid tumors. The wider study: Across peripheral blood and tumor or nodule tissue samples taken from malignant and benign thyroid patients, the repertoires were compared with one another. General observations from the study: It was reportedly found that TCR beta diversity was significantly higher in malignant thyroid tumors than in benign nodules, a difference seen in both blood and tumor samples.

This clone was seen ten or more times. Its antigen is not identified. From the PCR reads, TCRdb re-called clones with MiXCR. The sample has 15,000 or so clones; about 28% are singletons. All patients were untreated before thyroid surgery. The sample consisted of blood. This TCR was recovered from a female donor with papillary thyroid cancer or a benign thyroid nodule (not recorded which). Some clones in this sample may be carry-over from other donors' samples.

In nucleotides, the CDR3 is TGTGGTACCGGGGTATCAACCTACGAGCAGTACTTC. This codes for CGTGVSTYEQYF. This sequence joins TRBV27 and TRBJ2-7, with D perhaps matching TRBD2 (5 bases). CDR3 length equals 12 residues. Germline CDR1 MNHEY, CDR2 SMNVEV (reference sequence).